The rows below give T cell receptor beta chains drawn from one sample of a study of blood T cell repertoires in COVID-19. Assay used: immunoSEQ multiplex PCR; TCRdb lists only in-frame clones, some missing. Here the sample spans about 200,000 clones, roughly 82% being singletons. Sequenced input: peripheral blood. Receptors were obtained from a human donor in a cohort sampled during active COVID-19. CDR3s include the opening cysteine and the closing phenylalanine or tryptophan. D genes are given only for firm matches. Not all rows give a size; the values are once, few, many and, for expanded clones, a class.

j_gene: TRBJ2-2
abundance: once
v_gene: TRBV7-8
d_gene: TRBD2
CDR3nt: TGTGCCAGCAGCCCGCCGGGCGGGAGGGCCGGCGGGGAGCTGTTTTTT
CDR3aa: CASSPPGGRAGGELFF

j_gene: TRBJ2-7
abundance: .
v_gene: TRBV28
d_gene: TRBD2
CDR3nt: TGTGCCAGCAGCCGCGGGGGACCTTACGAGCAGTACTTC
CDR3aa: CASSRGGPYEQYF

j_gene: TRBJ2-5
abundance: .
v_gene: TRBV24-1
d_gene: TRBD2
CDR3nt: TGTGCCACCAGTGCTCCGGGGGGAGAGACCCAGTACTTC
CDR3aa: CATSAPGGETQYF

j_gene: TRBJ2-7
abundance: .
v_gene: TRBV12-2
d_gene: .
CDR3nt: TGTGCAAGTCGCTCTAACCCAGGGGTCTCCTACGAGCAGTACTTC
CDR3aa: CASRSNPGVSYEQYF

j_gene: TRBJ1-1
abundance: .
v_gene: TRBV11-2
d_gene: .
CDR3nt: TGTGCCAGCAGCTTCAGGGGAAGAGTTGGAGCTTTCTTT
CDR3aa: CASSFRGRVGAFF

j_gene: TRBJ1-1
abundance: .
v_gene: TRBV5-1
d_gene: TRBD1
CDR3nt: TGCGCCAGCAGCCCCCGGGACAGGGGGCGAAGTTACACTGAAGCTTTCTTT
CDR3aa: CASSPRDRGRSYTEAFF

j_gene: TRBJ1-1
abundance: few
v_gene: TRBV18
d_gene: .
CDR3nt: TGTGCCAGCTCACCTCCCGGGACACGATTGAACACTGAAGCTTTCTTT
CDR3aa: CASSPPGTRLNTEAFF

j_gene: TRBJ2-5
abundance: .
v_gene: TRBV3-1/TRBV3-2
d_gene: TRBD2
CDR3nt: TGTGCCAGCAGCCCCCGGGCTAGCGGGAGGGAAGAGACCCAGTACTTC
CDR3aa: CASSPRASGREETQYF

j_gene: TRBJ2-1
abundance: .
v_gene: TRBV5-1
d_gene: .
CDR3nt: TGCGCCAGCAGCGCTTCGTGGGGCATATTTGGTGAGCAGTTCTTC
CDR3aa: CASSASWGIFGEQFF

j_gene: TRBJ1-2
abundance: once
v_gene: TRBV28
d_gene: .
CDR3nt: TGTGCCAGCAGTTTACTGCGAGCTAACTATGGCTACACCTTC
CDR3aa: CASSLLRANYGYTF

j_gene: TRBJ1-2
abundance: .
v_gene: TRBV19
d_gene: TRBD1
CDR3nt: TGTGCCAGTAGATATCCGGGACAGGGGCCTAACTATGGCTACACCTTC
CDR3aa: CASRYPGQGPNYGYTF

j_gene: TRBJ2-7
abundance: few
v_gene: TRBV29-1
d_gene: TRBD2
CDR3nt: TGCAGCGCCTACTGGAGCGGGAACGACGAGCAGTACTTC
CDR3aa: CSAYWSGNDEQYF

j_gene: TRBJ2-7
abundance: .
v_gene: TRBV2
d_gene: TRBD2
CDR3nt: TGTGCCAGCAGTGATATGGGGTCGGCTAGCGGGAGAGACGAGCAGTACTTC
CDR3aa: CASSDMGSASGRDEQYF

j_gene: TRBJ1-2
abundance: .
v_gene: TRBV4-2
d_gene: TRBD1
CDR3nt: TGTGCCAGCAGCCAGGACAGGCATAACTATGGCTACACCTTC
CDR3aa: CASSQDRHNYGYTF

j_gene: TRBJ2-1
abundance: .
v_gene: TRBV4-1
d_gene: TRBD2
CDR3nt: TGCGCCAGCAGCCAAAGCGGGACCAATTACAATGAGCAGTTCTTC
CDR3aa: CASSQSGTNYNEQFF